This entry concerns a single TCR beta chain. The sample is drawn from a study of control samples from healthy donors and cancer patients. Generated by immunoSEQ multiplex PCR, the TCRdb table keeps only in-frame clones and is missing some. This repertoire shows fewer than 90,000 clones, around 95% found once; its top ten account for under 7.5%. Losses at the gene ends were 0 bases for V and 4 bases for J; bases not matched to a gene: 1. CDR1 and CDR2 from the germline V gene are KGHSH and LQKENI. The CDR3 has 15 amino acids. The rearrangement joins TRBV18 to TRBJ2-2; 8 bases line up with TRBD1. Specimen: blood. This clonotype was obtained from a woman aged 40 to 55 in good health. The CDR3 sequence: CASSPPTGATGELFF. The CDR3 coding sequence is TGTGCCAGCTCACCACCGACAGGGGCCACCGGGGAGCTGTTTTTT. The variable domain in full, completed from reference TRBV18 and TRBJ2-2, reads NAGVMQNPRHLVRRRGQEARLRCSPMKGHSHVYWYRQLPEEGLKFMVYLQKENIIDESGMPKERFSAEFPKEGPSILRIQQVVRGDSAAYFCASSPPTGATGELFFGEGSRLTVL.